These 7 T cell receptor beta chains came from one sample sequenced in a study of T cell clonality in common variable immunodeficiency. The protocol was immunoSEQ multiplex PCR, while the TCRdb copy is restricted to in-frame clones and leaves out a portion. Reported are tens of thousands of clones, none seen only once; the ten largest carry approximately 2.7%. What was sequenced was peripheral blood mononuclear cells. These TCRs come from a person between 18 and 70 years old in good health.

There are many counts of this clone. The CDR3 goes on 3 residues after the read ends, and that part is filled in from the germline J gene. This chain links TRBV20-1 with TRBJ2-3; 8 bases map to TRBD2. Trimming cost V 0 bases and J 2 bases; bases outside gene matches: 13. Germline-derived CDR1 and CDR2 are DFQATT and SNEGSKA (reference sequence). This CDR3 has 18 amino acids. Partial CDR3 DNA: TGCAGTGCTAGAGATCTTAGCGGGATGGGCATGAACACAGATACG. The encoded protein is CSARDLSGMGMNTDT. The entire CDR3 sequence reads CSARDLSGMGMNTDTQYF.

This clone has a count of ten or more. The sequenced fragment ends 3 residues before the CDR3 boundary, so the rest is inferred from the germline J gene. This chain links TRBV7-3 with TRBJ2-6; D gene uncertain. The CDR3 contains 15 residues. Germline assignment: CDR1 SGHTA and CDR2 FQGTGA. Trimming removed 5 bases at V and 0 bases at J, with 8 bases between. The CDR3 protein is CASSPATSGANVLTF. The DNA read from the CDR3 is TGTGCCAGCAGCCCCGCTACCTCTGGGGCCAACGTC.

At least ten counts were recorded for this clone. The read comes to an end 3 residues before the CDR3 does, leaving the germline J gene to fill in the end. J is TRBJ2-5 and V is TRBV20-1; possibly TRBD1 for D (5 bases). Trimming pared 4 bases from V and 1 base from J, leaving 16 bases between. Germline-derived CDR1 and CDR2 are DFQATT and SNEGSKA (reference sequence). The CDR3 totals 15 residues. Incomplete CDR3 DNA: TGCAGTGCTACAATACCCTCAGGGCTCCAAGAGACC. Translation gives CSATIPSGLQET. The entire CDR3 reads CSATIPSGLQETQYF.

This clone was picked up many times. CDR3 bases read: TGTGCCTGGACGTCTGGGGCCAACGTC. It codes for CAWTSGANV. In full, the CDR3 reads CAWTSGANVLTF. J is TRBJ2-6 and V is TRBV30; no definite D call. Sequencing ends 3 residues short of the CDR3 end; the germline J gene provides the rest. Germline-derived CDR1 and CDR2 are GTSNPN and SVGIG (reference sequence). The CDR3 contains 12 residues. The V end was cut by 4 bases, the J end by 1 base, with 2 bases between.

The sample holds many counts of this clone. The read comes to an end 3 residues before the CDR3 does, leaving the germline J gene to fill in the end. The chain recombines TRBV6-2 or TRBV6-3 with TRBJ1-5, with TRBD1 as a possible D gene (5 bases). Trimming pared 4 bases from V and 0 bases from J, leaving 10 bases between. The CDR3 runs to 15 residues. CDR1 and CDR2 from the germline V gene are MNHEY and SVGEGT. Partial CDR3 DNA: TGTGCCAGCAGTTCCGACAGTTATAGCAATCAGCCC. This encodes CASSSDSYSNQP. The whole CDR3 protein is CASSSDSYSNQPQHF.

This clone showed up many times. The read ends 3 residues shy of where the CDR3 ends; the end is completed using the germline J gene. The chain joins TRBV7-9 to TRBJ2-2, with D perhaps TRBD2 (5 bases). V gave up 1 base and J gave up 7 bases, with 7 bases separating them. Germline CDR1 reads SEHNR; CDR2 reads FQNEAQ (reference sequence). This CDR3 contains 13 residues. The CDR3 is CASSLVGDGELFF. Partial CDR3 DNA: TGTGCCAGCAGCTTAGTCGGGGACGGGGAG.

This clone was seen repeatedly, ten times or more. The CDR3 goes on 3 residues after the read ends, and that part is filled in from the germline J gene. The chain joins TRBV30 to TRBJ2-5; weak D call: TRBD1 (6 bases). This CDR3 comprises 12 residues. V gave up 4 bases and J gave up 5 bases, with 11 bases separating them. Germline V CDR1 and CDR2: GTSNPN, SVGIG (reference sequence). The sequenced part of the CDR3 DNA is TGTGCCTGGAATCAGGGGCCCGAGACC. Translating gives CAWNQGPET. The whole CDR3 protein reads CAWNQGPETQYF.